This passage covers 10 T cell receptor beta chains from one sample sequenced in a study of OX40 agonist ivuxolimab in advanced cancers. Clones were read by immunoSEQ multiplex PCR, and TCRdb kept only the in-frame ones, dropping some. The data show approximately 60,000 clones, 91% seen once. Specimen: CD4+ or CD8+ T cells sorted from blood, collected in a trial of the OX40 agonist ivuxolimab. These receptors all stem from an adult with an advanced solid tumor such as melanoma, head and neck, liver or kidney cancer.

This clone was seen only a few times. This chain links TRBV6-6 with TRBJ2-1, with 10 bases matching TRBD2. Per germline, CDR1 MNHNY and CDR2 SVGAGI (reference sequence). V lost 7 bases, J lost 6 bases, and 6 bases stayed unmatched. The CDR3 runs to 14 residues. In DNA, the CDR3 is TGTGCCAGCACACCCCCTAGCGGGAGCAATGAGCAGTTCTTC. Translated, it gives CASTPPSGSNEQFF.

The gene calls are TRBV6-6 and TRBJ2-7; the D gene is possibly TRBD1 (6 bases). V lost 0 bases to trimming and J lost 6 bases, with 12 bases between them. Germline CDR1 reads MNHNY; CDR2 reads SVGAGI (reference sequence). The CDR3 length is 14 residues. CDR3 coding DNA: TGTGCCAGCAGTTACTCGAGCAGGGGCGGCGAGCAGTACTTC. Protein product: CASSYSSRGGEQYF.

V and J are TRBV12-5 and TRBJ2-7; D tentatively fits TRBD1 or TRBD2 (5 bases each). The CDR3 runs 17 residues. Germline CDR1 is LGHNT and CDR2 is FRNRAP. V was cut by 1 base and J by 2 bases, with 18 bases left in between. This chain's CDR3 is CASGLERLPGPTYEQYF. The CDR3 nucleotides read TGTGCTAGTGGTTTGGAACGACTACCGGGACCAACCTACGAGCAGTACTTC. The whole variable domain, filled in from reference TRBV12-5 and TRBJ2-7, reads DARVTQTPRHKVTEMGQEVTMRCQPILGHNTVFWYRQTMMQGLELLAYFRNRAPLDDSGMPKDRFSAEMPDATLATLKIQPSEPRDSAVYFCASGLERLPGPTYEQYFGPGTRLTVT.

The chain carries TRBV27 and TRBJ2-3; D gene uncertain. Trimming shortened V by 8 bases and J by 0 bases, and 12 bases separated the two germline ends. The CDR3 totals 14 residues. Germline lookup yields CDR1 MNHEY and CDR2 SMNVEV (reference sequence). The CDR3 loop is CASGLPRSTDTQYF. CDR3 nucleotides: TGTGCCAGCGGCCTACCTAGGAGCACAGATACGCAGTATTTT.

The J gene is TRBJ2-2, the V gene TRBV11-3, with D possibly matching TRBD1 (5 bases). V lost 5 bases, J lost 5 bases, and 9 bases lay in between. Germline CDR1 SGHNT, CDR2 YENEEA. The length of the CDR3 is 13 residues. The CDR3 spells CASSLQGTGELFF. DNA for the CDR3: TGTGCCAGCAGCCTGCAGGGAACCGGGGAGCTGTTTTTT.

The gene calls are TRBV5-1 and TRBJ2-7, with D hard to call. The CDR3 runs 13 residues. Deletions cut 4 bases from V and 2 bases from J, with 10 bases between. Germline V CDR1 and CDR2: SGHRS, YFSETQ. CDR3 in DNA: TGCGCCAGCAGCACCTACAAGGCCTACGAGCAGTACTTC. It specifies CASSTYKAYEQYF.

This clone has a single count. The CDR3 nucleotides read TGTGCCAGCAGTTTACGGGCAGGAGAAAATCAGCCCCAGCATTTT. It codes for CASSLRAGENQPQHF. The V call is TRBV28, the J call TRBJ1-5; the D is unclear. The CDR3 spans 15 residues. Germline V gene data show CDR1 as MDHEN and CDR2 as SYDVKM. Trimming stripped 2 bases from V and 4 bases from J, with 12 bases between.

V usage is TRBV6-6 and J usage is TRBJ2-7, with no clear D. The germline gives CDR1 MNHNY, CDR2 SVGAGI (reference sequence). Between the trimmed V and J ends, which lost 2 bases and 5 bases, there was a span of 13 bases. CDR3 length equals 14 residues. CDR3 in DNA: TGTGCCAGCAGTTACATAGGGTTTGGCAACGAGCAGTACTTC. It encodes CASSYIGFGNEQYF.

The J gene is TRBJ2-1, the V gene TRBV7-9; 9 bases agree with TRBD2. The CDR3 consists of 15 residues. The trim removed 8 bases at V and 0 bases at J, leaving 5 bases unmatched. Looked up from germline, CDR1 is SEHNR and CDR2 is FQNEAQ (reference sequence). The CDR3 reads CASSTSGSSYNEQFF. The CDR3 region has the DNA TGTGCCAGCTCGACTAGCGGAAGCTCCTACAATGAGCAGTTCTTC. Complete variable domain (other parts from reference TRBV7-9 and TRBJ2-1): DTGVSQNPRHKITKRGQNVTFRCDPISEHNRLYWYRQTLGQGPEFLTYFQNEAQLEKSRLLSDRFSAERPKGSFSTLEIQRTEQGDSAMYLCASSTSGSSYNEQFFGPGTRLTVL.

The chain has TRBV10-3 and TRBJ2-5, with D perhaps TRBD1 (5 bases). The V and J ends lost 3 bases and 0 bases respectively, with 5 bases between them. The CDR3 has 13 amino acids. From germline, CDR1 is ENHRY and CDR2 SYGVKD. DNA of the CDR3: TGTGCCATCAGTGACAGGGACCAAGAGACCCAGTACTTC. Translating it yields CAISDRDQETQYF.